The 21 T cell receptor beta chains given below trace back to one sample, sequenced in a study of blood T cells in healthy people across ages. With a J-beta primer mix and a sample-barcoded 5' primer, a second PCR ran 7 to 11 cycles. TCRdb re-called the 5' RACE reads with MiXCR, one entry per CDR3 protein. This sample has hundreds of thousands of distinct CDR3 sequences, with approximately 55% found just once. Specimen: blood. These receptor sequences come from a man older than 75 in good health.

This clonotype was observed a few times. V usage is TRBV9 and J usage is TRBJ2-3; 8 nucleotides line up with TRBD2. Germline V gene data show CDR1 as SGDLS and CDR2 as YYNGEE. This CDR3 comprises 15 residues. V lost 0 bases to trimming and J lost 2 bases; unmatched junction nucleotides: 2. CDR3 nucleotides: TGTGCCAGCAGCGTAGTAGCGGGGCTCACAGATACGCAGTATTTT. Protein product: CASSVVAGLTDTQYF. Full variable domain (remainder filled in from reference TRBV9 and TRBJ2-3): DSGVTQTPKHLITATGQRVTLRCSPRSGDLSVYWYQQSLDQGLQFLIQYYNGEERAKGNILERFSAQQFPDLHSELNLSSLELGDSALYFCASSVVAGLTDTQYFGPGTRLTVL.

This CDR3 reads CASIGQTKNIQYF. For the CDR3, the DNA is TGTGCCAGCATTGGTCAAACCAAAAACATTCAGTACTTC. The rearrangement joins TRBV2 to TRBJ2-5; D ambiguous. The DNA end is more similar to TRBJ2-4, so the J call may be wrong. The germline V gene encodes CDR1 SNHLY and CDR2 FYNNEI. This CDR3 contains 13 residues.

This clonotype was counted only a few times. The chain couples TRBV6-6 to TRBJ1-1; no reliable D call. The ends were cut back, 2 bases at V and 5 bases at J, with 6 bases in the middle. The germline gives CDR1 MNHNY, CDR2 SVGAGI (reference sequence). There are 12 residues in the CDR3. The CDR3 reads CASSYSATEAFF. Here the CDR3 DNA reads TGTGCCAGCAGTTACAGTGCTACTGAAGCTTTCTTT.

The CDR3: CASSPPGLGNRYAYF. Written as DNA, the CDR3 is TGTGCCAGCAGTCCGCCGGGACTAGGAAACAGATACGCGTATTTT. V gene TRBV27 combines with J gene TRBJ2-3, with 8 bases fitting TRBD2. The V gene end was trimmed by 5 bases and the J gene end by 14 bases; junction bases not matched to a gene: 18. The CDR3 consists of 15 residues. Germline CDR1 MNHEY, CDR2 SMNVEV (reference sequence).

The rearrangement joins TRBV7-2 to TRBJ1-1; no clear D gene. Germline CDR1 is SGHTA and CDR2 is FQGNSA. The CDR3 runs 12 residues. The ends were cut back, 2 bases at V and 4 bases at J, with 5 bases in the middle. The CDR3 here is CASSLPGTEAFF. In DNA form, the CDR3 reads TGTGCCAGCAGCTTACCCGGCACTGAAGCTTTCTTT.

The count of this clonotype is one. V usage is TRBV5-1 and J usage is TRBJ2-2, with TRBD1 as a possible D gene (6 bases). The CDR3 contains 13 residues. Deletions cut 6 bases from V and 7 bases from J, with 13 bases between. Germline lookup yields CDR1 SGHRS and CDR2 YFSETQ. This CDR3 is CASTPTGFGELFF. CDR3 nucleotide sequence: TGCGCCAGCACCCCAACAGGGTTCGGGGAGCTGTTTTTT.

The V gene is TRBV3-1, the J gene TRBJ2-3; either TRBD1 or TRBD2 may supply D (5 bases each). The germline V gene encodes CDR1 LGHDT and CDR2 YNNKEL (reference sequence). The CDR3 length is 17 residues. V was shortened by 1 base and J by 14 bases, with 28 bases between the two germline ends. The CDR3 DNA reads as TGTGCCAGCAGCCAAGGGGGGACGCCCTTACCGACCAGATACGCGTATTTT. It translates to CASSQGGTPLPTRYAYF.

CDR3 amino acids: CASSLDFLAGGPDEQFF. CDR3 DNA: TGTGCCAGCAGCTTAGACTTCCTAGCGGGAGGGCCGGACGAGCAGTTCTTC. The chain employs TRBV7-8 and TRBJ2-1; 12 bases agree with TRBD2. Germline trimming cut 1 base from V and 10 bases from J; bases unmatched to any gene: 11. The CDR3 spans 17 residues. Germline values: CDR1 SGHVS, CDR2 FQNEAQ.

The chain employs TRBV12-5 and TRBJ2-5, with D uncertain. Judging by the DNA end, TRBJ2-7 fits better; the J call may be wrong. Germline CDR1 reads LGHNT; CDR2 reads FRNRAP. This CDR3 has 12 residues. The CDR3 DNA follows: TGTGCTAGTGGTTTGGGCATCCACGAGCAGTACTTC. Its translation: CASGLGIHEQYF.

This clonotype was seen just once. This sequence joins TRBV27 and TRBJ2-7, with D perhaps matching TRBD1 or TRBD2 (5 bases each). Trimming removed 2 bases from V and 1 base from J, with 15 bases in between. The germline V gene has CDR1 MNHEY and CDR2 SMNVEV (reference sequence). The CDR3 consists of 16 residues. CDR3 bases: TGTGCCAGCAGTTTAGGGGTCCGAGGGGTATCCTACGAGCAGTACTTC. Residues: CASSLGVRGVSYEQYF.

The chain recombines TRBV29-1 with TRBJ2-5; D gene ambiguous. This CDR3 is built from 10 residues. Germline values: CDR1 SQVTM, CDR2 ANQGSEA. With 7 bases removed from V and 11 bases from J, the gap between germline ends came to 14 bases. The CDR3 DNA follows: TGCAGCGCTGGGCATAATGAGCAGTACTTC. It codes for CSAGHNEQYF. The full variable domain, with the rest looked up from reference TRBV29-1 and TRBJ2-5, is SAVISQKPSRDICQRGTSLTIQCQVDSQVTMMFWYRQQPGQSLTLIATANQGSEATYESGFVIDKFPISRPNLTFSTLTVSNMSPEDSSIYLCSAGHNEQYFGPGTRLLVL.

The CDR3 loop reads CASSWKAGEGEQFF. The CDR3 DNA sequence: TGTGCCAGCAGCTGGAAAGCGGGAGAGGGTGAGCAGTTCTTC. The chain recombines TRBV7-6 with TRBJ2-1, with 8 bases lining up with TRBD2. Germline-derived CDR1 and CDR2 are SGHVS and FNYEAQ. Losses at the gene ends were 4 bases for V and 9 bases for J; bases not matched to a gene: 8. This CDR3 is 14 amino acids long. The variable domain in full, with the rest retrieved from reference TRBV7-6 and TRBJ2-1, is GAGVSQSPRYKVTKRGQDVALRCDPISGHVSLYWYRQALGQGPEFLTYFNYEAQQDKSGLPNDRFSAERPEGSISTLTIQRTEQRDSAMYRCASSWKAGEGEQFFGPGTRLTVL.

The chain recombines TRBV20-1 with TRBJ1-5; D call uncertain. Trimming took 0 bases from V and 2 from J, leaving 14 bases between them. The CDR3 contains 16 residues. From germline, CDR1 is DFQATT and CDR2 SNEGSKA (reference sequence). The CDR3 nucleotides read TGCAGTGCTAGAGAGCCCGGTGCTCTAGGCAATCAGCCCCAGCATTTT. It encodes CSAREPGALGNQPQHF.

This clonotype has just a few counts. The CDR3, as DNA: TGTGCCAGCTTGCAGGGGGTCGAAAACTATGGCTACACCTTC. It codes for CASLQGVENYGYTF. V usage is TRBV18 and J usage is TRBJ1-2; 7 positions agree with TRBD1. The germline CDR1 and CDR2 sequences are KGHSH and LQKENI. V gave up 7 bases and J gave up 2 bases; unmatched junction bases: 7. The CDR3 is 14 residues long.

V and J are TRBV7-6 and TRBJ2-1; D possibly corresponds to TRBD2 (6 bases). The CDR3 runs 16 residues. Germline CDR1 reads SGHVS; CDR2 reads FNYEAQ. With 6 bases removed from V and 7 bases from J, the gap between germline ends came to 22 bases. CDR3 nucleotide sequence: TGTGCCAGCAGGAAGGTTGGGGGGACCGCAGAAAATGAGCAGTTCTTC. This translates into CASRKVGGTAENEQFF.

The rearrangement joins TRBV7-2 to TRBJ2-7; D may correspond to TRBD1 or TRBD2 (6 bases each). The ends were cut back, 4 bases at V and 2 bases at J, with 18 bases in the middle. Germline CDR1 and CDR2: SGHTA and FQGNSA. The CDR3 sequence is 16 residues long. The CDR3 nucleotides read TGTGCCAGCAGCTCAAGGAGAGGGGGGAAAACCTACGAGCAGTACTTC. Its translation is CASSSRRGGKTYEQYF.

The sample holds a few counts of this clonotype. The chain recombines TRBV29-1 with TRBJ2-7, with TRBD2 matching 7 bases. This CDR3 is 13 amino acids long. Germline CDR1 reads SQVTM; CDR2 reads ANQGSEA. V lost 6 bases and J lost 6; bases outside the gene matches: 11. The CDR3 is CSVTETSSGEQYF. In DNA form, the CDR3 reads TGCAGCGTGACCGAGACTAGCTCCGGCGAGCAGTACTTC.

This chain uses TRBV3-1 with TRBJ2-1; no clear D. CDR3 size: 16 residues. Trimming left V 0 bases short and J 4 bases short, with 13 bases between. The germline V gene has CDR1 LGHDT and CDR2 YNNKEL (reference sequence). The chain's CDR3 is CASSQDGVAYYNEQFF. As DNA, the CDR3 is TGTGCCAGCAGCCAAGATGGGGTAGCTTATTACAATGAGCAGTTCTTC.

This clonotype has a handful of counts. This sequence joins TRBV24-1 and TRBJ2-7, with 8 positions matching TRBD1. The germline CDR1 and CDR2 sequences are KGHDR and SFDVKD. With V trimmed by 3 bases and J by 0 bases, 9 bases remained unmatched. The CDR3 runs 17 residues. DNA of the CDR3: TGTGCCACCAGTGATCCCTATGCGACAGGGGTCTCCTACGAGCAGTACTTC. It is translated as CATSDPYATGVSYEQYF.

This clonotype showed up just once. V usage is TRBV5-1 and J usage is TRBJ2-7; 7 positions agree with TRBD2. The CDR3 length is 20 residues. The V gene end was trimmed by 6 bases and the J gene end by 2 bases; junction bases not matched to a gene: 26. In germline, CDR1 is SGHRS, CDR2 YFSETQ. The chain's CDR3 is CASTWTEQNTGRTITYEQYF. The CDR3 DNA reads TGCGCCAGCACCTGGACGGAACAGAACACCGGGAGGACTATAACCTACGAGCAGTACTTC.

The chain is built from TRBV6-2 or TRBV6-3 and TRBJ2-7; the D is unclear. Germline lookup yields CDR1 MNHEY and CDR2 SVGEGT. CDR3 size: 13 residues. The V end lost 7 bases, the J end lost 7 bases, and 17 bases lay between the germline ends. The CDR3 sequence: CASTSMWAGEQYF. Here the CDR3 DNA reads TGTGCCAGCACCTCCATGTGGGCCGGGGAGCAGTACTTC.